Described below is a single TCR beta chain sequence and its context. Its antigen is not identified. The data originate from a study of blood T cells in healthy people across ages. Study-wide results and limits: Donors of long life had a larger count of naive CD4+ cells and greater diversity than aged donors. The fall in TCR beta diversity per million T cells was roughly linear with age.

V was trimmed by 3 bases and J by 5 bases, leaving 12 bases between them. The germline V gene has CDR1 SNHLY and CDR2 FYNNEI. The CDR3 covers 14 residues. The authors ran a second PCR of roughly 6 to 12 cycles using a sample-barcoded 5' primer and a J-beta primer mix. Each cDNA was tagged by a template-switch adaptor containing 12 random nucleotides. TCRdb independently ran MiXCR on the 5' RACE reads; one entry per CDR3 protein. The sample lists hundreds of thousands of distinct CDR3 sequences, more than 50% occurring once. The TCR originated in a man aged 35 to 55 in good health. Specimen: blood. The genes are TRBV2 and TRBJ2-3, with D maybe TRBD1 (6 bases). CDR3 in DNA: TGTGCCAGCAGTGAGATGTCAGGGGTAGATACGCAGTATTTT. Amino acids: CASSEMSGVDTQYF.